Presented here are 10 T cell receptor beta chains from one specimen sequenced in a study of blood T cell repertoires in COVID-19. Profiling relied on immunoSEQ multiplex PCR, and the TCRdb table lists in-frame clones only, not all of them. The sample lists roughly 200,000 clones, roughly 85% occurring once. The sample consisted of PBMCs or T cells enriched from blood (not recorded which). Receptors originate from a man aged 40-50 years who had recovered from COVID-19.

This clone was counted a single time. This chain connects TRBV6-5 to TRBJ2-3; 9 bases line up with TRBD2. The CDR3 loop spans 15 amino acids. Germline V gene lookup returns CDR1 MNHEY and CDR2 SVGAGI. J lost 0 bases, V lost 5 bases, and 3 bases had no gene match. The CDR3, as DNA: TGTGCCAGCAGTAAGCGGGAGGCCAGCACAGATACGCAGTATTTT. Protein: CASSKREASTDTQYF.

Only one count was recorded for this clone. The V call is TRBV28, the J call TRBJ2-3; 12 bases are a match to TRBD2. J was trimmed by 4 bases and V by 6 bases; bases with no gene match: 8. Germline-derived CDR1 and CDR2 are MDHEN and SYDVKM. This CDR3 contains 16 residues. Written as DNA, the CDR3 is TGTGCCAGCAGCCGCCCTAGCGGGAGGGCCCCAGATACGCAGTATTTT. It encodes CASSRPSGRAPDTQYF.

The CDR3 is CASSSMTGGGYNEQFF. In DNA, the CDR3 is TGTGCCAGCAGCTCGATGACAGGGGGCGGGTACAATGAGCAGTTCTTC. V gene TRBV28 combines with J gene TRBJ2-1, with 10 positions matching TRBD1. The CDR3 runs to 16 residues. The V gene's germline CDR1 is MDHEN and CDR2 SYDVKM. V dropped 6 bases and J dropped 4; count of bases not matched to a gene: 9. Using reference TRBV28 and TRBJ2-1 for the parts outside the CDR3, the full variable domain is DVKVTQSSRYLVKRTGEKVFLECVQDMDHENMFWYRQDPGLGLRLIYFSYDVKMKEKGDIPEGYSVSREKKERFSLILESASTNQTSMYLCASSSMTGGGYNEQFFGPGTRLTVL.

This chain links TRBV29-1 with TRBJ2-3, with a weak D call TRBD2 (7 bases). This CDR3 contains 14 residues. Deletions cut 7 bases from V and 3 bases from J, with 17 bases between. In germline, CDR1 is SQVTM, CDR2 ANQGSEA. In DNA, the CDR3 is TGCAGCGGGGGGGGGCGGAGTGGAACAGATACGCAGTATTTT. Protein sequence: CSGGGRSGTDTQYF.

V is TRBV9 and J is TRBJ1-5, with TRBD1 matching over 9 bases. The germline gives CDR1 SGDLS, CDR2 YYNGEE. J was trimmed by 5 bases and V by 3 bases; bases with no gene match: 6. The CDR3 runs 15 residues. The CDR3 bases are TGTGCCAGCAGCGCCACGACAGGGGGTGATCAGCCCCAGCATTTT. It specifies CASSATTGGDQPQHF.

This clone was seen a single time. The chain recombines TRBV11-3 with TRBJ2-2; D remains ambiguous. Trimming removed 1 base from V and 6 bases from J, with 9 bases in between. Per the germline V gene, CDR1 is SGHNT and CDR2 is YENEEA. The CDR3 loop spans 14 amino acids. The CDR3 reads CASSLVVRSGELFF. As DNA, the CDR3 is TGTGCCAGCAGCTTAGTAGTCCGCTCCGGGGAGCTGTTTTTT.

This clone was observed once. The chain is built from TRBV6-2 or TRBV6-3 and TRBJ2-1; 8 bases map to TRBD2. The length of the CDR3 is 15 residues. The V gene end was trimmed by 4 bases and the J gene end by 9 bases; junction bases not matched to a gene: 11. The germline V gene encodes CDR1 MNHEY and CDR2 SVGEGT. CDR3 sequence (DNA): TGTGCCAGCAGTTCAAGCGGGAGTGGGCAGAGTGAGCAGTTCTTC. Its protein product is CASSSSGSGQSEQFF.

This chain connects TRBV5-1 to TRBJ2-3; TRBD2 aligns across 8 bases. Germline lookup yields CDR1 SGHRS and CDR2 YFSETQ. The CDR3 runs 14 residues. Germline trimming cut 4 bases from V and 4 bases from J; bases unmatched to any gene: 5. The CDR3 loop is CASSRFGGADTQYF. CDR3 sequence (DNA): TGCGCCAGCAGCCGGTTCGGGGGGGCAGATACGCAGTATTTT. Variable domain in full (rest from reference TRBV5-1 and TRBJ2-3): KAGVTQTPRYLIKTRGQQVTLSCSPISGHRSVSWYQQTPGQGLQFLFEYFSETQRNKGNFPGRFSGRQFSNSRSEMNVSTLELGDSALYLCASSRFGGADTQYFGPGTRLTVL.

The genes are TRBV5-1 and TRBJ2-1; 10 nucleotides align to TRBD2. This CDR3 has 20 residues. Per the germline V gene, CDR1 is SGHRS and CDR2 is YFSETQ. Losses at the gene ends were 2 bases for V and 0 bases for J; bases not matched to a gene: 14. The CDR3 spells CASSFRLAGDLVPSYNEQFF. DNA for the CDR3: TGCGCCAGCAGCTTCAGGCTAGCGGGAGACCTGGTACCCTCCTACAATGAGCAGTTCTTC.

The sample holds many counts of this clone. This chain uses TRBV6-4 with TRBJ2-2, with a tentative D call TRBD2 (5 bases). V dropped 4 bases and J dropped 2 bases, with 5 bases sitting between them. The CDR3 sequence is 13 residues long. CDR1 is MRHNA and CDR2 is SNTAGT in the germline V gene. The CDR3: CASSGTNTGELFF. CDR3 DNA: TGTGCCAGCAGTGGGACTAACACCGGGGAGCTGTTTTTT.